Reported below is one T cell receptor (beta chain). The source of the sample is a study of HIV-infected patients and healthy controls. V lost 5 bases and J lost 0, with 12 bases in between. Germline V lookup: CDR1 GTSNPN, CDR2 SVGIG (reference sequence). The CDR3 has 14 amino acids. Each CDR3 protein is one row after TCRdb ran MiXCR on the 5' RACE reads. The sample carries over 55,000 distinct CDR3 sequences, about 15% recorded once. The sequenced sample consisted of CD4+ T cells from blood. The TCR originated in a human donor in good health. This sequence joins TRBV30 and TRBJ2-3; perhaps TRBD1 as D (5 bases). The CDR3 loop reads CAWDSYPSTDTQYF. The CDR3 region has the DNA TGTGCCTGGGACAGTTACCCTAGCACAGATACGCAGTATTTT.